Below, one T cell receptor beta chain is given with its context. What antigen it recognizes has not been identified. Base qualities are not at hand, and no much larger clone is one base apart. The data originate from a study of regulatory and conventional T cells in RAG deficiency (dated by TCRdb to the late 2010s). Study-level background: The study used high-throughput TCR beta sequencing to compare repertoire diversity and composition of Treg, conventional CD4+ and CD8+ T cells between RAG-deficient patients and healthy controls. The paper as a whole reports these results and caveats: Sorted CD25-high CD127-low cells from Omenn syndrome patients may represent peripherally activated cells rather than bona fide Treg cells. All patient T-cell subsets had shorter CDR3 lengths; Omenn syndrome patients showed >75% Treg-Tconv repertoire overlap at nucleotide and amino acid level. Some T-cell subset analyses were not done for some subjects. RAG-deficient patients showed markedly lower Shannon entropy and higher Simpson indices than control T-cell subpopulations. Compared with controls, Omenn syndrome and CID/AS patients had approximately 92-fold fewer unique TCR beta sequences in Treg cells, but only approximately 10-fold fewer in the other subsets.

According to the germline V gene, CDR1 reads SGHDT and CDR2 reads YYEEEE. The CDR3 spans 18 residues, from the cysteine through the phenylalanine. Just the 54-base CDR3 DNA is kept, in frame starting at base 1. V is clipped by 4 bases and J by 2 bases, and the sequence between their germline boundaries is 24 bases long. Conventional CD4+ T cells were purified from blood as CD25-low CD127-high cells before genomic DNA extraction. Eight healthy control donors were used as the comparison group for repertoire analyses. Libraries were made using the immunoSEQ multiplex PCR assay. Rearranged TCR beta chain products were amplified from genomic DNA of sorted T-cell subsets and sequenced. In the authors' own workflow: Repertoire diversity of productive TCR beta rearrangements was quantified using Shannon entropy and Simpson indices. Clonal expansion was assessed using the summed frequency of the 100 most abundant productive TCR beta clonotypes among total reads. A self-reactivity index based on amino acid usage at CDR3beta positions 6 and 7 was applied to the TRB repertoires. Two-way ANOVA was applied to the repertoire analyses, whereas Student t or Mann-Whitney tests were applied to the flow cytometric analyses. The source is immuneACCESS, and TCRdb retained only in-frame sequences with V and J called. Part of the clones is not carried over; for the studies checked, unresolved V genes explain less than half of this, and the remainder is unexplained. V, J and clone size are taken as reported in that table, and D and trimming were inferred from the DNA itself. The sample yields about 50,000 clones; about 90% were counted once. The biggest ten clones account for about 0.5% of the sample.

These sequences were also reported in another study, on regulatory T cells. Reported in the second study: The multiplex PCR relied on 52 forward TRBV primers and 13 reverse TRBJ primers, and amplification bias was corrected through assay-based and computational methods. Patient repertoires showed restricted unique TRB V-J pairs and skewed V and J gene usage, most marked in regulatory T cells. T-cell receptor beta repertoires of sorted regulatory, conventional CD4+ and CD8+ T cells were compared between CD3G-deficient patients and healthy controls. Ficoll density separation was used to isolate peripheral blood mononuclear cells. Within the immunoSEQ assay, multiplex PCR amplified rearranged TRB loci from genomic DNA. An Illumina HiSeq platform was used to sequence the TRB amplicons. Custom algorithms error-filtered the raw sequences and aligned them to reference gene sequences, after which the immunoSEQ online tools were used for analysis. Frequencies of productive and nonproductive TRB rearrangements were assessed among unique sequences as well as among total sequences. Prism software was used to run t tests, Mann-Whitney tests or two-way ANOVA for comparisons between groups.

Input material: CD4+ effector T cells sorted from blood. The sequence joins TRBV5-6 to TRBJ2-5, with a tentative D gene TRBD1 over 5 matching bases. This sequence originates from a human donor in good health. CDR3 protein: CASSRNPPPDSIQETQYF. The nucleotide sequence is given as TGTGCCAGCAGCCGCAACCCTCCCCCTGACAGCATACAAGAGACCCAGTACTTC.